The T cell receptor beta chain under discussion was sequenced for a study of memory CD4+ T cells and cytomegalovirus serostatus. How the authors handled the data: Out-of-frame sequences were removed, leaving about 2,300,000 distinct TCRbeta sequences. TCRdb keeps only in-frame clones here, not all; method: immunoSEQ multiplex PCR. The DNA gave D and trimming, while V, J and clone size come from that table. The data hold around 62,000 clones, with about 75% observed a single time. The germline V gene has CDR1 SGHKS and CDR2 YYEKEE (reference sequence). J was trimmed by 4 bases and V by 0 bases; bases with no gene match: 5. The CDR3 is made up of 16 amino acids. The study, taken as a whole, reports: About 40% of the roughly 160 known CMV-associated TCRbeta sequences appeared in CD4+ memory. A US-trained random forest predicted CMV serostatus with median AUC approximately 0.9.

Single viable CD3+CD4+CD8-CD45RO+ cells were sorted as the memory CD4+ T cells. As to this clone: Its antigen is unidentified.

The chain is built from TRBV5-5 and TRBJ2-2; 8 bases are shared with TRBD1. What was sequenced was memory CD4+ T cells from blood. The clonotype comes from an adult in good health and CMV-seropositive. This chain's CDR3 is CASSLAPTGVTGELFF. The CDR3 coding sequence is TGTGCCAGCAGCTTGGCTCCGACAGGGGTCACCGGGGAGCTGTTTTTT.